This TCR beta chain was recovered during a study of CD8+ T cells in alopecia areata. Study-level background: Affected scalp percentage gauged treated patients' severity. Findings and limits, study-wide: Persistence during tofacitinib was seen for many expanded lesional clones in scalp and blood. Having one nonresponder leaves uncertain how baseline CD8+ expansion relates to response.

After isolation, RNA underwent reverse transcription to generate cDNA as the sequencing template. TCRdb keeps only in-frame clones here, not all; method: immunoSEQ multiplex PCR. The sample records 150,000 to 200,000 clones, 65% being singletons. The CDR3 is made up of 15 amino acids. CDR1 MNHEY and CDR2 SVGAGI come from the germline V gene. V was pared by 0 bases and J by 3 bases, with 9 bases between. On this clone itself: Its antigen remains unidentified.

Treatment noted: oral pan-JAK inhibitor, 5-10 mg twice daily. Alopecia areata patients had lesional scalp punch biopsies and peripheral blood taken from them. The chain combines TRBV6-5 with TRBJ2-4; possible D gene TRBD2, 6 bases. This receptor was identified in a human donor with alopecia areata. The source material was CD4+ T cells sorted from blood, sampled at week 4, from a patient treated with tofacitinib. The CDR3, as DNA: TGTGCCAGCAGTTACTCCGGGACTGTCAAAAACATTCAGTACTTC. This gives the protein CASSYSGTVKNIQYF.